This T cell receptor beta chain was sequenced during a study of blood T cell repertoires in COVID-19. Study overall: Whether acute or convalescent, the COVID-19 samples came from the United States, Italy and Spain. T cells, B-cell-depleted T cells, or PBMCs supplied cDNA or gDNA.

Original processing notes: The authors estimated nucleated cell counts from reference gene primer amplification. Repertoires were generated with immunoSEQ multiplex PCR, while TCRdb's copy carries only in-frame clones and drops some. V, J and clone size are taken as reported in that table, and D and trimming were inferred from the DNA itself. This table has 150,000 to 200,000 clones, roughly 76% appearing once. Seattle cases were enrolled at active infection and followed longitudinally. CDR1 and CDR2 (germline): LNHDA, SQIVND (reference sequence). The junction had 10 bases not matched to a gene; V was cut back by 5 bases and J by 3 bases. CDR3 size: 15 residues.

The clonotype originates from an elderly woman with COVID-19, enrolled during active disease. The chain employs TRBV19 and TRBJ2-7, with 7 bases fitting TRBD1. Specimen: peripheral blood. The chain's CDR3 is CASSSPGQLRYEQYF. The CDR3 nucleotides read TGTGCCAGTAGTTCCCCGGGACAGCTCCGCTACGAGCAGTACTTC. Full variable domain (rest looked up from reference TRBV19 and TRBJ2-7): DGGITQSPKYLFRKEGQNVTLSCEQNLNHDAMYWYRQDPGQGLRLIYYSQIVNDFQKGDIAEGYSVSREKKESFPLTVTSAQKNPTAFYLCASSSPGQLRYEQYFGPGTRLTVT.